The 10 T cell receptor beta chains in this list originate from one sample, sequenced in a study of T cells in Graves' hyperthyroidism and ophthalmopathy. Amplified TCR beta CDR3 regions came from RNA transcripts. HTBI primers were employed in a first-round RT-PCR of the TCR CDR3. MiXCR, applied by TCRdb to the multiplex PCR reads, yields one record per CDR3 protein. Here the sample spans a few hundred thousand distinct CDR3 sequences, about 18% being singletons. The material sequenced was blood. The receptors were sampled from a young man with Graves' ophthalmopathy.

About this clonotype itself: A read error may explain this, as a much larger clone is one base away. The V and J genes are TRBV27 and TRBJ2-7, with D perhaps assigned TRBD1 or TRBD2 (6 bases each). The ends were cut back, 8 bases at V and 1 base at J, with 12 bases in the middle. From germline, CDR1 is MNHEY and CDR2 SMNVEV (reference sequence). This CDR3 has 13 amino acids. This CDR3 reads CASWGAQSYEQYF. The CDR3 DNA follows: TGTGCCAGCTGGGGGGCCCAATCCTACGAGCAGTACTTC.

This clonotype was observed many times. The chain combines TRBV14 with TRBJ2-7, with D perhaps matching TRBD1 (5 bases). The germline CDR1 and CDR2 sequences are SGHDN and FVKESK. The V end lost 1 base, the J end lost 5 bases, and 15 bases lay between the germline ends. CDR3 length: 15 residues. The CDR3 nucleotides read TGTGCCAGCAGCCAAGGGGCAGGGATGGGGAACGAGCAGTACTTC. Encoded protein: CASSQGAGMGNEQYF.

J is TRBJ1-6 and V is TRBV28; maybe TRBD1 (6 bases). Germline CDR1 reads MDHEN; CDR2 reads SYDVKM. The V end lost 1 base, the J end lost 10 bases, and 14 bases lay between the germline ends. This CDR3 comprises 15 residues. CDR3 loop: CASSLFSGVFSPLHF. The CDR3 DNA sequence: TGTGCCAGCAGTTTATTTTCAGGGGTATTCTCACCCCTCCACTTT.

This clonotype was seen only a few times. CDR3 nucleotides: TGTGCCAGCAGTTACGAGGGGGCACACACAGATACGCAGTATTTT. Translated: CASSYEGAHTDTQYF. The chain has TRBV6-2 or TRBV6-3 and TRBJ2-3, with 7 bases lining up with TRBD1. Germline-derived CDR1 and CDR2 are MNHEY and SVGEGT. Trimming cost V 2 bases and J 2 bases; bases outside gene matches: 4. This CDR3 contains 15 residues.

This clonotype has at least ten counts. The chain joins TRBV28 to TRBJ1-2; D is undetermined. Germline V gene sequence: CDR1 MDHEN, CDR2 SYDVKM. The CDR3 runs to 11 residues. V was cut by 6 bases and J by 8 bases, with 10 bases left in between. In DNA form, the CDR3 reads TGTGCCAGCAGGGAGGAGCGCGGCTACACCTTC. Amino acid sequence: CASREERGYTF.

This clonotype was recorded many times. The rearrangement joins TRBV20-1 to TRBJ1-5; unclear D gene. The germline V and J ends were trimmed by 0 bases and 5 bases, with 8 bases remaining between them. The CDR3 consists of 13 residues. The germline CDR1 and CDR2 sequences are DFQATT and SNEGSKA (reference sequence). CDR3 nucleotide sequence: TGCAGTGCTAGAGATGAGGGTGATCAGCCCCAGCATTTT. Translated, it gives CSARDEGDQPQHF.

This clonotype occurred many times. This chain joins TRBV7-6 and TRBJ2-7; no definite D call. The CDR3 consists of 14 residues. V was shortened by 5 bases and J by 4 bases, with 15 bases between the two germline ends. The germline CDR1 and CDR2 sequences are SGHVS and FNYEAQ. The CDR3 spells CASSPGPHAYEQYF. In DNA, the CDR3 is TGTGCCAGCAGCCCCGGGCCCCACGCTTACGAGCAGTACTTC.

The chain combines TRBV24-1 with TRBJ1-2; a possible D gene is TRBD1 (5 bases). Trimming shortened V by 3 bases and J by 0 bases, and 13 bases separated the two germline ends. This CDR3 comprises 16 residues. From germline, CDR1 is KGHDR and CDR2 SFDVKD. CDR3 coding DNA: TGTGCCACCAGTGATACGACAGCCAGATCTAACTATGGCTACACCTTC. Its translation: CATSDTTARSNYGYTF.

This chain uses TRBV10-3 with TRBJ1-3, with TRBD1 as a possible D gene (5 bases). The length of the CDR3 is 14 residues. Looked up from germline, CDR1 is ENHRY and CDR2 is SYGVKD. The V end lost 11 bases, the J end lost 0 bases, and 14 bases lay between the germline ends. The CDR3 nucleotides are TGTGCCTCGGTCGGACAAGCCTCTGGAAACACCATATATTTT. This translates into CASVGQASGNTIYF.

This clonotype came up many times. The chain carries TRBV18 and TRBJ2-5, with TRBD1 identical over 9 bases. The germline V gene encodes CDR1 KGHSH and CDR2 LQKENI. The CDR3 spans 14 residues. The V segment lost 1 base and the J segment 3 bases; nucleotides outside the gene matches: 0. The CDR3 nucleotides are TGTGCCAGCTCACCACGACAGGGGGAAGAGACCCAGTACTTC. The encoded protein is CASSPRQGEETQYF.